Listed below are T cell receptor beta chains from one sample, sequenced in a study of OX40 agonist ivuxolimab in advanced cancers. Profiling relied on immunoSEQ multiplex PCR, and the TCRdb table lists in-frame clones only, not all of them. The table lists about 64,000 clones, roughly 90% of them singletons, with almost 0.45% in the top ten. Specimen: CD4+ or CD8+ T cells sorted from blood, collected in a trial of the OX40 agonist ivuxolimab. Source of these receptors: an adult with an advanced solid tumor such as melanoma, head and neck, liver or kidney cancer. The CDR3 runs from the conserved cysteine through the conserved F or W. The D gene is left open where the match is weak. The size field is filled for only some rows; it gives once, few, many or a size class.

d_call: NA
v_call: TRBV6-6
j_call: TRBJ2-7
clone_size: NA
cdr3_aa: CASSSPGAYEQYF
cdr3_nt: TGTGCCAGCAGTTCCCCCGGGGCATACGAGCAGTACTTC

d_call: NA
v_call: TRBV12-5
j_call: TRBJ2-2
clone_size: NA
cdr3_aa: CASGSPLGGELFF
cdr3_nt: TGTGCTAGTGGTTCCCCCTTGGGGGGGGAGCTGTTTTTT

d_call: NA
v_call: TRBV18
j_call: TRBJ2-1
clone_size: NA
cdr3_aa: CASPREAGNNEQFF
cdr3_nt: TGTGCCAGCCCCCGCGAGGCGGGAAACAATGAGCAGTTCTTC

d_call: NA
v_call: TRBV11-3
j_call: TRBJ2-7
clone_size: NA
cdr3_aa: CASSINPYEQYF
cdr3_nt: TGTGCCAGCAGTATCAACCCCTACGAGCAGTACTTC

d_call: TRBD2
v_call: TRBV18
j_call: TRBJ2-1
clone_size: NA
cdr3_aa: CASSPTSGAGFGGNNEQFF
cdr3_nt: TGTGCCAGCTCACCTACTAGCGGGGCTGGGTTTGGAGGGAACAATGAGCAGTTCTTC

d_call: TRBD1
v_call: TRBV6-5
j_call: TRBJ1-1
clone_size: NA
cdr3_aa: CASSYSGQGDEAFF
cdr3_nt: TGTGCCAGCAGTTACTCGGGACAGGGTGACGAAGCTTTCTTT

d_call: TRBD1
v_call: TRBV6-1
j_call: TRBJ1-1
clone_size: NA
cdr3_aa: CASRQGIFANTEAFF
cdr3_nt: TGTGCCAGCAGACAGGGGATTTTTGCCAACACTGAAGCTTTCTTT

d_call: NA
v_call: TRBV7-6
j_call: TRBJ2-2
clone_size: NA
cdr3_aa: CASSLGQLSPGELFF
cdr3_nt: TGTGCCAGCAGCTTAGGACAGTTATCCCCCGGGGAGCTGTTTTTT

d_call: TRBD1
v_call: TRBV7-2
j_call: TRBJ1-5
clone_size: NA
cdr3_aa: CASSFTGQGDQPQHF
cdr3_nt: TGTGCCAGCAGCTTCACTGGACAGGGCGACCAGCCCCAGCATTTT

d_call: TRBD2
v_call: TRBV10-3
j_call: TRBJ2-2
clone_size: NA
cdr3_aa: CAITGLAGAVGELFF
cdr3_nt: TGTGCCATCACCGGACTAGCGGGAGCCGTCGGGGAGCTGTTTTTT

d_call: NA
v_call: TRBV9
j_call: TRBJ2-3
clone_size: NA
cdr3_aa: CASSVGNLETDTQYF
cdr3_nt: TGTGCCAGCAGCGTAGGGAATCTCGAGACAGATACGCAGTATTTT

d_call: NA
v_call: TRBV18
j_call: TRBJ2-3
clone_size: once
cdr3_aa: CASVPPSVGTDTQYF
cdr3_nt: TGTGCCAGCGTACCCCCTAGCGTGGGCACAGATACGCAGTATTTT

d_call: NA
v_call: TRBV7-2
j_call: TRBJ1-2
clone_size: NA
cdr3_aa: CASSSPSAGTYGYTF
cdr3_nt: TGTGCCAGCAGCTCCCCCTCCGCGGGGACCTATGGCTACACCTTC

d_call: NA
v_call: TRBV7-9
j_call: TRBJ1-5
clone_size: NA
cdr3_aa: CASSLGVGQPQHF
cdr3_nt: TGTGCCAGCAGCTTAGGGGTCGGTCAGCCCCAGCATTTT

d_call: NA
v_call: TRBV27
j_call: TRBJ2-3
clone_size: NA
cdr3_aa: CASRPILMDTQYF
cdr3_nt: TGTGCCAGCAGGCCCATCCTGATGGATACGCAGTATTTT

d_call: NA
v_call: TRBV18
j_call: TRBJ2-7
clone_size: NA
cdr3_aa: CASSPKTGFSYEQYF
cdr3_nt: TGTGCCAGCTCACCAAAGACGGGATTCTCCTACGAGCAGTACTTC

d_call: NA
v_call: TRBV12-5
j_call: TRBJ2-1
clone_size: NA
cdr3_aa: CASGEHSLANEQFF
cdr3_nt: TGTGCTAGTGGGGAACATTCACTGGCCAATGAGCAGTTCTTC

d_call: NA
v_call: TRBV19
j_call: TRBJ2-6
clone_size: NA
cdr3_aa: CASISRAGANVLTF
cdr3_nt: TGTGCCAGTATTAGCAGAGCTGGGGCCAACGTCCTGACTTTC

d_call: NA
v_call: TRBV6-5
j_call: TRBJ2-7
clone_size: NA
cdr3_aa: CASKQGTSYEQYF
cdr3_nt: TGTGCCAGCAAACAGGGCACATCCTACGAGCAGTACTTC

d_call: NA
v_call: TRBV9
j_call: TRBJ1-1
clone_size: NA
cdr3_aa: CASRQLHGLNTEAFF
cdr3_nt: TGTGCCAGCAGACAACTACACGGGCTGAACACTGAAGCTTTCTTT

d_call: TRBD1
v_call: TRBV2
j_call: TRBJ1-2
clone_size: NA
cdr3_aa: CASSPSPRDRGPGGYTF
cdr3_nt: TGTGCCAGCAGTCCTTCACCTCGGGACAGGGGGCCGGGTGGCTACACCTTC

d_call: TRBD2
v_call: TRBV4-2
j_call: TRBJ2-7
clone_size: NA
cdr3_aa: CASSQQTSGSSYEQYF
cdr3_nt: TGTGCCAGCAGCCAACAGACTAGCGGGAGCTCCTACGAGCAGTACTTC

d_call: NA
v_call: TRBV15
j_call: TRBJ2-1
clone_size: NA
cdr3_aa: CATSRDYNNEQFF
cdr3_nt: TGTGCCACCAGCAGAGATTATAACAATGAGCAGTTCTTC

d_call: NA
v_call: TRBV9
j_call: TRBJ2-5
clone_size: NA
cdr3_aa: CASSASRETQYF
cdr3_nt: TGTGCCAGCAGCGCCTCTAGAGAGACCCAGTACTTC

d_call: NA
v_call: TRBV5-1
j_call: TRBJ2-3
clone_size: NA
cdr3_aa: CASSLLGISGPFSTDTQYF
cdr3_nt: TGCGCCAGCAGCTTGTTGGGGATCTCCGGCCCTTTTAGCACAGATACGCAGTATTTT

d_call: NA
v_call: TRBV7-2
j_call: TRBJ2-7
clone_size: NA
cdr3_aa: CASSLGGTLTYEQYF
cdr3_nt: TGTGCCAGCAGCTTAGGTGGGACCCTAACCTACGAGCAGTACTTC

d_call: TRBD1
v_call: TRBV7-2
j_call: TRBJ1-2
clone_size: NA
cdr3_aa: CASSLGGTGLNYGYTF
cdr3_nt: TGTGCCAGCAGCTTAGGGGGGACAGGGCTTAACTATGGCTACACCTTC

d_call: NA
v_call: TRBV12-5
j_call: TRBJ2-4
clone_size: few
cdr3_aa: CASGLGGAKNIQYF
cdr3_nt: TGTGCTAGTGGTTTGGGGGGAGCCAAAAACATTCAGTACTTC

d_call: TRBD1
v_call: TRBV9
j_call: TRBJ1-5
clone_size: NA
cdr3_aa: CASSLGQGTNQPQHF
cdr3_nt: TGTGCCAGCAGTCTTGGACAGGGGACCAATCAGCCCCAGCATTTT

d_call: NA
v_call: TRBV14
j_call: TRBJ2-7
clone_size: NA
cdr3_aa: CASSQVPSSGRAYEQYF
cdr3_nt: TGTGCCAGCAGCCAAGTTCCCTCCTCGGGACGGGCCTACGAGCAGTACTTC

d_call: TRBD2
v_call: TRBV11-3
j_call: TRBJ2-5
clone_size: NA
cdr3_aa: CASSPSSGRWETQYF
cdr3_nt: TGTGCCAGCAGCCCCTCTAGCGGGAGGTGGGAGACCCAGTACTTC

d_call: NA
v_call: TRBV21-1
j_call: TRBJ2-6
clone_size: NA
cdr3_aa: CASSRRGDRDPICGANVLTF
cdr3_nt: TGTGCCAGCAGCCGAAGGGGGGACAGGGACCCCATTTGTGGGGCCAACGTCCTGACTTTC

d_call: NA
v_call: TRBV5-1
j_call: TRBJ1-1
clone_size: NA
cdr3_aa: CASSWRGTGIEAFF
cdr3_nt: TGCGCCAGCAGCTGGAGGGGCACAGGGATTGAAGCTTTCTTT

d_call: NA
v_call: TRBV7-6
j_call: TRBJ1-5
clone_size: few
cdr3_aa: CASSPGYKSPQHF
cdr3_nt: TGTGCCAGCAGCCCCGGTTATAAATCGCCCCAGCATTTT

d_call: NA
v_call: TRBV6-5
j_call: TRBJ2-7
clone_size: once
cdr3_aa: CASRMTGTYEQYF
cdr3_nt: TGTGCCAGCAGGATGACGGGAACCTACGAGCAGTACTTC

d_call: NA
v_call: TRBV30
j_call: TRBJ1-5
clone_size: NA
cdr3_aa: CAWSSYMNQPQHF
cdr3_nt: TGTGCCTGGAGTTCGTACATGAATCAGCCCCAGCATTTT

d_call: NA
v_call: TRBV29-1
j_call: TRBJ2-3
clone_size: once
cdr3_aa: CSVSDGRITDTQYF
cdr3_nt: TGCAGCGTCTCGGACGGCCGAATCACAGATACGCAGTATTTT

d_call: NA
v_call: TRBV18
j_call: TRBJ1-1
clone_size: NA
cdr3_aa: CASSPSQGQMNTEAFF
cdr3_nt: TGTGCCAGCTCACCAAGTCAAGGGCAGATGAACACTGAAGCTTTCTTT

d_call: TRBD1
v_call: TRBV7-7
j_call: TRBJ1-1
clone_size: few
cdr3_aa: CARGDREDRGTEAFF
cdr3_nt: TGTGCCAGGGGGGACAGGGAAGATCGTGGCACTGAAGCTTTCTTT

d_call: TRBD1
v_call: TRBV7-9
j_call: TRBJ1-1
clone_size: NA
cdr3_aa: CASSPPGTGGVQAFF
cdr3_nt: TGTGCCAGCAGCCCGCCCGGGACAGGGGGCGTTCAAGCTTTCTTT